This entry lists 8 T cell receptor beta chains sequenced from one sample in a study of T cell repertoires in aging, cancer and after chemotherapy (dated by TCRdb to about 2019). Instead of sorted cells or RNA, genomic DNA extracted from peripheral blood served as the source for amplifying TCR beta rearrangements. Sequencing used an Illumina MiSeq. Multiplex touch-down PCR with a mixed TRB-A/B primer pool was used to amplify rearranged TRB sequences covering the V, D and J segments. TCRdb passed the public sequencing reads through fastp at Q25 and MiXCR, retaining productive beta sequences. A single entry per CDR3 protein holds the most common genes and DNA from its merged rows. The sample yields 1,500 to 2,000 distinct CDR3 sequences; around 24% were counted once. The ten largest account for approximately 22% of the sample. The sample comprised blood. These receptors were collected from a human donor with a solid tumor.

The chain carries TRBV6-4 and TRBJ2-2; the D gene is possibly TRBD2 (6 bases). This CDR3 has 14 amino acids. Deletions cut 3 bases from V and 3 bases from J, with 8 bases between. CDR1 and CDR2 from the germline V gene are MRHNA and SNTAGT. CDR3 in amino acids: CASSETGDTGELFF. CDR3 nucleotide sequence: TGTGCCAGCAGTGAAACGGGGGACACCGGGGAGCTGTTTTTT.

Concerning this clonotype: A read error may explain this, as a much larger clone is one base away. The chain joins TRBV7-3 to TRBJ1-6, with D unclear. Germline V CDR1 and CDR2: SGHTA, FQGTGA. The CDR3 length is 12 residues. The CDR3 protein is CASSLALRPIHF. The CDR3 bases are TGTGCCAGCAGCTTGGCCCTTCGACCCATCCACTTT.

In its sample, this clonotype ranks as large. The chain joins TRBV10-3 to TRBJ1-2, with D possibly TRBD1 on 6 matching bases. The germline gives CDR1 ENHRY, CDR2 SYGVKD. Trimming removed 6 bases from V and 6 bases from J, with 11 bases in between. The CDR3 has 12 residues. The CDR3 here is CAISRTANGYTF. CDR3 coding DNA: TGTGCCATCAGCCGGACAGCCAATGGCTACACCTTC.

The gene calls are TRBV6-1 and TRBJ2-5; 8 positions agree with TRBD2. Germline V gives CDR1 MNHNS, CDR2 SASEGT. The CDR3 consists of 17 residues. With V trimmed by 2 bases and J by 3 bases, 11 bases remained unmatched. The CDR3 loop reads CASSELNFSGNKETQYF. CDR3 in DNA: TGTGCCAGCAGTGAATTAAACTTTAGCGGGAATAAAGAGACCCAGTACTTC.

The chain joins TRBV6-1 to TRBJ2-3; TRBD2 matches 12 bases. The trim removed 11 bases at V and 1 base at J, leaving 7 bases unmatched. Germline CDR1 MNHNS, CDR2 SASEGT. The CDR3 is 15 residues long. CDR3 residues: CASSRLAGGTDTQYF. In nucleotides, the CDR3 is TGTGCCTCCTCAAGACTAGCGGGGGGCACAGATACGCAGTATTTT.

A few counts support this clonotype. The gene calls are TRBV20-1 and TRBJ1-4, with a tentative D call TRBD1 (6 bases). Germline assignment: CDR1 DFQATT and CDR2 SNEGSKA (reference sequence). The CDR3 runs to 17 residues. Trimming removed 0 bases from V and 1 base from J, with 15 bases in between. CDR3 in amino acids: CSARDPRGRGTNEKLFF. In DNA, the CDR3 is TGCAGTGCTAGAGATCCTAGGGGGAGGGGAACTAATGAAAAACTGTTTTTT.

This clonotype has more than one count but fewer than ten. The CDR3 nucleotides are TGTGCCTGGAAAAAGTCTAGCACAGATACGCAGTATTTT. This codes for CAWKKSSTDTQYF. The chain employs TRBV30 and TRBJ2-3; D ambiguous. CDR1 GTSNPN and CDR2 SVGIG come from the germline V gene (reference sequence). The CDR3 consists of 13 residues. V was pared by 4 bases and J by 0 bases, with 8 bases between. The whole variable domain, remainder taken from reference TRBV30 and TRBJ2-3, is SQTIHQWPATLVQPVGSPLSLECTVEGTSNPNLYWYRQAAGRGLQLLFYSVGIGQISSEVPQNLSASRPQDRQFILSSKKLLLSDSGFYLCAWKKSSTDTQYFGPGTRLTVL.

This chain's CDR3 is CASSRMVESNQPQHF. The CDR3 region has the DNA TGTGCCAGTAGTAGAATGGTTGAGAGCAATCAGCCCCAGCATTTT. The rearrangement links TRBV19 to TRBJ1-5, with no clear D. CDR1 is LNHDA and CDR2 is SQIVND in the germline V gene (reference sequence). The CDR3 spans 15 residues. Trimming took 4 bases from V and 1 from J, leaving 11 bases between them.